The T cell receptor beta chain described here comes from a study of cytomegalovirus exposure and HLA in healthy donors. Study overall: The early release's HLA-typed donors yielded 78 million or so unique TCRs. Study-wide points: Accurate prediction of most subjects' HLA-A and HLA-B alleles from TCR beta sequences was reported.

Healthy individuals who donated bone marrow served as the donors. The CDR3 has 17 amino acids. A multiplex PCR was run with 60 Vbeta primers and 13 Jbeta primers. Authors' analysis steps: Unique TCR beta chains numbered 60 million to 100 million in a later analysis, with some 9.9 million shared. Sequenced by immunoSEQ multiplex PCR; TCRdb stores in-frame clones only, minus some. The DNA was the basis for D and trimming; V, J and clone size are from that table. The sample gives about 160,000 clones, about 79% of which show up once; around 0.98% is in the top ten. Note on this clone: The antigen is undetermined.

The sequence was obtained from a woman between 45 and 65 years old in good health and CMV-seropositive. This sequence joins TRBV21-1 and TRBJ2-7; the listed D gene, TRBD2, was not tested against the DNA. TRBV21-1 is a pseudogene segment. The source material was PBMCs. CDR3 DNA: TGTGCCAGCAGCAAAAGCGTTCCTCAGAAAGAGGTCTACGAGCAGTACTTC. It specifies CASSKSVPQKEVYEQYF.